Below, one TCR beta chain is given with its context. Antigen specificity is unknown. The protocol was immunoSEQ multiplex PCR, while the TCRdb copy is restricted to in-frame clones and leaves out a portion. The sample includes over 85,000 clones, 88% of them seen just once. V lost 2 bases and J 1 base, leaving 4 bases between the germline ends. CDR3 size: 13 residues. Germline assignment: CDR1 SGHTA and CDR2 FQGTGA. This sample is part of a study of radiotherapy plus CTLA-4 blockade in lung cancer. Study results and limitations: Blood TCR clones of tumor origin expanded after radiotherapy plus ipilimumab.

The sample was peripheral blood, taken from a patient treated with radiotherapy plus ipilimumab. This clonotype was sampled from a human donor with non-small cell lung cancer that progressed on radiotherapy plus ipilimumab. V gene TRBV7-3 combines with J gene TRBJ2-3; D call uncertain. The CDR3: CASSLLGTDTQYF. CDR3 coding DNA: TGTGCCAGCAGCTTATTAGGCACAGATACGCAGTATTTT.